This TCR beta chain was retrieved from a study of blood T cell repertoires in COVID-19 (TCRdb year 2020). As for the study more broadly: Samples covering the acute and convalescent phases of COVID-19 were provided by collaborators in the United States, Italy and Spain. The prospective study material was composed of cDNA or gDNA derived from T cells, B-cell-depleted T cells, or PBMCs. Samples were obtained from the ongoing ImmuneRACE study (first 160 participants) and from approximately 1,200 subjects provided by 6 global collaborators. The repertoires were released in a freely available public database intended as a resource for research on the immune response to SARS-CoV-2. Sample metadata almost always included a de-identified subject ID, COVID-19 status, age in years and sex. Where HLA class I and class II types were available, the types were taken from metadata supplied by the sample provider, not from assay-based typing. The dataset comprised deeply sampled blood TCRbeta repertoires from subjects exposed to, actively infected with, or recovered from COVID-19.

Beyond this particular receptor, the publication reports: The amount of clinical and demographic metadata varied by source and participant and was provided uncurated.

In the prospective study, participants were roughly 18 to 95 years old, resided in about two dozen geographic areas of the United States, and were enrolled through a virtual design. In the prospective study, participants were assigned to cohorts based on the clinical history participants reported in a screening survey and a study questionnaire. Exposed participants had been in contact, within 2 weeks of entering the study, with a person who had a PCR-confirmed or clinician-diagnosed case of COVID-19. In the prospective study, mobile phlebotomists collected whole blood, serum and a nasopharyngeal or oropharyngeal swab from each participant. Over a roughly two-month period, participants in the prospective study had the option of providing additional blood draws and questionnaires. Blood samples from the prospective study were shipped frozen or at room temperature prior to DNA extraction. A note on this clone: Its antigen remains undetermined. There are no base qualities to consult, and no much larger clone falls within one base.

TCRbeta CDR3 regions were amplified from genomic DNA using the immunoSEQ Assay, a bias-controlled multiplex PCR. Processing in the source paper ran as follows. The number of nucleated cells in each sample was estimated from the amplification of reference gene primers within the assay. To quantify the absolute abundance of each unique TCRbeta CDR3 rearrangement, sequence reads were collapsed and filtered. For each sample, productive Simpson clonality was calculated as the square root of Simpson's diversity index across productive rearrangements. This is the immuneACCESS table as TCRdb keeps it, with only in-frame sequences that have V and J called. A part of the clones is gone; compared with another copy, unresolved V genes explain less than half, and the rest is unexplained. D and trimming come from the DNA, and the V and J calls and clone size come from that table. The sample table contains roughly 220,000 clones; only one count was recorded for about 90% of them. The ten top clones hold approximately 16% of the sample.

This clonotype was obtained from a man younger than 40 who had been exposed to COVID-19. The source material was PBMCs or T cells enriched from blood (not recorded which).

The bases are TGTGCCAGCAGTTACCGCCTAGCGGGGGGGCCCAATGAGCAGTTCTTC. The resulting protein is CASSYRLAGGPNEQFF. The rearrangement combines TRBV6-5 with TRBJ2-1, and 12 bases in between align with TRBD2. The germline V and J ends show losses of 2 bases and 6 bases respectively, and no gene match explains 5 bases of the junction. The CDR3 numbers 16 residues from cysteine through phenylalanine. The only DNA kept is the CDR3, 48 bases in frame from the first base. Looking up the germline V gene yields CDR1 MNHEY and CDR2 SVGAGI.